This TCR beta chain was captured by sequencing in a study of T cell repertoires in cytomegalovirus infection. Looking at the study overall: TCR beta signatures that were public indicated CMV infection and matching HLA type.

This CDR3 region has 15 residues. Germline CDR1 reads LNHDA; CDR2 reads SQIVND (reference sequence). V was shortened by 3 bases and J by 6 bases, with 17 bases between the two germline ends. This clonotype has a handful of counts. Its antigen is not identified. TCRdb ran MiXCR on the reads and lists one entry per CDR3 protein. Of about 68,000 distinct CDR3 sequences in the sample, approximately 22% were seen once. Study-level points and caveats: Cumulated frequencies of public TCR beta families served to identify carriers of CMV plus the relevant HLA.

Sequenced sample: PBMCs, sequenced either directly or after in vitro stimulation (not recorded which). This sequence joins TRBV19 and TRBJ1-2; D remains ambiguous. The TCR sequence derives from a human donor in good health (CMV status not recorded). Some clones in this sample may be carry-over from other donors' samples. The CDR3 protein is CASSMENIASHGYTF. In DNA form, the CDR3 reads TGTGCCAGTAGTATGGAGAACATCGCCTCCCATGGCTACACCTTC. Full variable domain (outside the CDR3, taken from reference TRBV19 and TRBJ1-2): DGGITQSPKYLFRKEGQNVTLSCEQNLNHDAMYWYRQDPGQGLRLIYYSQIVNDFQKGDIAEGYSVSREKKESFPLTVTSAQKNPTAFYLCASSMENIASHGYTFGSGTRLTVV.